This record looks at one TCR beta chain sequence and its context. As to treatment: approximately 18 received Ad26.COV2.S at low or high dose, single or two shots; several received placebo; per-sample allocation not given. Specimen acquisition occurred on day 63 following the initial vaccine or placebo injection. This sample is drawn from a study of Ad26.COV2.S vaccination and SARS-CoV-2 variants. Measured with immunoSEQ multiplex PCR; TCRdb has only the in-frame clones, and not every one. The sample carries more than 400,000 clones, 92% recorded once. The V and J ends lost 4 bases and 3 bases respectively, with 13 bases between them. The CDR3 has 15 amino acids. Per the germline V gene, CDR1 is PRHDT and CDR2 is FYEKMQ (reference sequence).

The clonotype originates from a person aged 18-65 years who received the Ad26.COV2.S COVID-19 vaccine or a placebo. This rearrangement joins TRBV13 to TRBJ2-1; D might be TRBD1 (6 bases). Source: peripheral blood, taken in a trial of Ad26.COV2.S vaccine versus placebo. The CDR3 sequence is CASSSPPTGYNEQFF. The CDR3 coding sequence is TGTGCCAGCAGCTCCCCCCCGACAGGCTACAATGAGCAGTTCTTC.